Described below is a single T cell receptor beta chain sequence and its context. Its antigen remains unknown. This specimen belongs to a study of cytomegalovirus exposure and HLA in healthy donors. At the level of the study: The roughly 100 million unique TCR beta sequences, from around 200 million T cells, were found by an earlier analysis. General study findings and limits: Later on, a genetic analysis was performed. It linked a missense variant in DCLRE1C with V- and J-gene trimming of TCR beta. Later work showed greater clonal expansion in HLA-associated TCR beta chains than in equally common others.

Use of 60 Vbeta and 13 Jbeta primers characterized the PCR. The method was immunoSEQ multiplex PCR; TCRdb's version includes in-frame clones alone and lacks a portion of them. The data contain 150,000 to 200,000 clones, over 70% of them singletons. The CDR3 sequence is 14 residues long. The V end was cut by 3 bases, the J end by 9 bases, with 12 bases between. Germline lookup yields CDR1 LNHDA and CDR2 SQIVND (reference sequence). The receptor was derived from a woman aged 30 to 39 in good health and CMV-seronegative. The rearrangement links TRBV19 to TRBJ1-6; unclear D gene. The sequenced sample consisted of PBMCs. The CDR3 DNA follows: TGTGCCAGTAGTATCGAGGGTCCGGGTTCACCCCTCCACTTT. Protein sequence: CASSIEGPGSPLHF.